This TCR beta chain derives from a study of T cells in Graves' hyperthyroidism and ophthalmopathy. Points from the study as a whole: A median about 6 months before onset, the model predicted ophthalmopathy.

The CDR3 contains 13 residues. Trimming removed 7 bases at V and 3 bases at J, with 10 bases between. The V gene's germline CDR1 is MNHNS and CDR2 SASEGT. TCR beta CDR3 regions were amplified from RNA transcripts. First-round RT-PCR targeting the TCR CDR3 was performed with the HTBI primer set. TCRdb ran MiXCR on the multiplex PCR reads and lists one entry per CDR3 protein. Here the sample spans 460,000 or so distinct CDR3 sequences, around 14% being singletons. This clonotype was picked up many times. Its antigen is not identified. It was considered stable Graves' hyperthyroidism when ophthalmopathy did not progress within 18 months.

This chain links TRBV6-1 with TRBJ1-5; D unresolved. The sequence derives from a woman under 30 with Graves' hyperthyroidism. The sequenced material came from blood. The DNA of the CDR3 is TGTGCCAGCATGCTGGTCCTCAATCAGCCCCAGCATTTT. It encodes CASMLVLNQPQHF.